Below, 22 T cell receptor beta chains from the same sample are listed, as sequenced in a study of blood T cell repertoires in COVID-19. Clones were read by immunoSEQ multiplex PCR, and TCRdb kept only the in-frame ones, dropping some. The sample records tens of thousands of clones, roughly four fifths being singletons. Sequencing was done on a sample of peripheral blood. These receptor sequences come from a human donor in a cohort sampled during active COVID-19.

The count of this clone is one. The rearrangement uses TRBV9 and TRBJ2-3; no reliable D call. V lost 0 bases and J lost 0, with 8 bases in between. Germline loops: CDR1 SGDLS, CDR2 YYNGEE. The CDR3 has 15 amino acids. DNA for the CDR3: TGTGCCAGCAGCGTAGGGGCCCGTAGCACAGATACGCAGTATTTT. Its translation is CASSVGARSTDTQYF.

Only one count was recorded for this clone. The rearrangement joins TRBV3-1 (or the pseudogene TRBV3-2) to TRBJ2-3; 9 bases agree with TRBD1. This CDR3 contains 17 residues. CDR1 and CDR2 (germline): LGHDT, YNNKEL (reference sequence). V lost 2 bases and J lost 8; bases outside the gene matches: 14. The DNA for the CDR3 is TGTGCCAGCAGCCAAATTACCGGGACAGGGAAATGGAGTACGCAGTATTTT. Protein product: CASSQITGTGKWSTQYF.

The genes are TRBV4-2 and TRBJ2-7, with a possible D match to TRBD1 (6 bases). This CDR3 contains 14 residues. From germline, CDR1 is LGHNA and CDR2 YNFKEQ. V was shortened by 4 bases and J by 7 bases, with 17 bases between the two germline ends. This chain's CDR3 is CASSRRDTDGEQYF. CDR3 sequence (DNA): TGTGCCAGCAGCCGCCGGGACACGGATGGAGAGCAGTACTTC.

The rearrangement uses TRBV28 and TRBJ2-7, with 12 nucleotides matching TRBD1. Germline V gene lookup returns CDR1 MDHEN and CDR2 SYDVKM. CDR3 length: 14 residues. Trimming removed 5 bases from V and 2 bases from J; junction bases left unmatched: 1. CDR3 amino acids: CASSGTGGPYEQYF. The DNA of the CDR3 is TGTGCCAGCAGTGGGACAGGGGGCCCCTACGAGCAGTACTTC. Full variable domain (rest looked up from reference TRBV28 and TRBJ2-7): DVKVTQSSRYLVKRTGEKVFLECVQDMDHENMFWYRQDPGLGLRLIYFSYDVKMKEKGDIPEGYSVSREKKERFSLILESASTNQTSMYLCASSGTGGPYEQYFGPGTRLTVT.

The V and J genes are TRBV5-6 and TRBJ2-5; D possibly corresponds to TRBD1 (6 bases). The CDR3 spans 16 residues. Trimming took off 2 bases at V and 5 bases at J, with 19 bases between the two ends. Germline V gene lookup returns CDR1 SGHDT and CDR2 YYEEEE. In DNA, the CDR3 is TGTGCCAGCAGCTTATGGTGGACAGCTGCTGCGGAGACCCAGTACTTC. Translation gives CASSLWWTAAAETQYF. The whole variable domain, filled in from reference TRBV5-6 and TRBJ2-5, reads DAGVTQSPTHLIKTRGQQVTLRCSPKSGHDTVSWYQQALGQGPQFIFQYYEEEERQRGNFPDRFSGHQFPNYSSELNVNALLLGDSALYLCASSLWWTAAAETQYFGPGTRLLVL.

The rearrangement uses TRBV21-1 and TRBJ1-3. TRBV21-1 corresponds to a pseudogene. This CDR3 contains 11 residues. The CDR3 protein is CASSSMNTIYF. The CDR3 nucleotides read TGTGCCAGCAGCTCTATGAACACCATATATTTT.

The chain carries TRBV18 and TRBJ2-7, with 9 bases aligning to TRBD1. The CDR3 totals 16 residues. Germline V gene sequence: CDR1 KGHSH, CDR2 LQKENI. V shed 3 bases, J shed 5 bases, and the junction held 11 bases outside the gene matches. CDR3 DNA sequence: TGTGCCAGCTCACCCACAGGGGGCGCGGTCCGCCACGAGCAGTACTTC. The encoded protein is CASSPTGGAVRHEQYF.

The chain has TRBV29-1 and TRBJ2-7; 7 bases are shared with TRBD2. The V gene's germline CDR1 is SQVTM and CDR2 ANQGSEA. The CDR3 consists of 15 residues. V lost 5 bases and J lost 0; bases outside the gene matches: 10. CDR3: CSVLGGTASSYEQYF. CDR3 in DNA: TGCAGCGTTTTGGGGGGGACGGCGAGCTCCTACGAGCAGTACTTC.

The chain combines TRBV19 with TRBJ1-4; no clear D gene. The CDR3 covers 14 residues. CDR1 is LNHDA and CDR2 is SQIVND in the germline V gene (reference sequence). V lost 6 bases and J lost 3, with 11 bases in between. The CDR3 nucleotides read TGTGCCAGTAGACCCCCGAGGGCTAATGAAAAACTGTTTTTT. Translation gives CASRPPRANEKLFF. The whole variable domain, remainder taken from reference TRBV19 and TRBJ1-4, is DGGITQSPKYLFRKEGQNVTLSCEQNLNHDAMYWYRQDPGQGLRLIYYSQIVNDFQKGDIAEGYSVSREKKESFPLTVTSAQKNPTAFYLCASRPPRANEKLFFGSGTQLSVL.

This clone showed up just once. This chain uses TRBV13 with TRBJ1-1; 9 bases agree with TRBD1. The CDR3 has 14 residues. Germline CDR1 is PRHDT and CDR2 is FYEKMQ (reference sequence). With V trimmed by 7 bases and J by 8 bases, 11 bases remained unmatched. The CDR3 coding sequence is TGTGCCAGCAAAAGCCTAGGGACAGGGAGAGAAGCTTTCTTT. Protein: CASKSLGTGREAFF.

This clone was recorded only once. This chain uses TRBV5-6 with TRBJ2-1, with 10 bases identical to TRBD2. The germline gives CDR1 SGHDT, CDR2 YYEEEE. The junction had 7 bases not matched to a gene; V was cut back by 4 bases and J by 3 bases. The CDR3 contains 16 residues. The CDR3 nucleotides read TGTGCCAGCAGCCTAGAGCGGGGGGGAGACTACAATGAGCAGTTCTTC. As protein: CASSLERGGDYNEQFF.

V gene TRBV7-3 combines with J gene TRBJ2-5; 8 bases are a match to TRBD2. This CDR3 is 13 amino acids long. V lost 6 bases and J lost 5; bases outside the gene matches: 5. Germline assignment: CDR1 SGHTA and CDR2 FQGTGA. The DNA of the CDR3 is TGTGCCAGCAGTCCCGGGACTAGGGAGACCCAGTACTTC. This translates into CASSPGTRETQYF.

This clone occurred once. J is TRBJ1-5 and V is TRBV12-3 or TRBV12-4, with a tentative D call TRBD1 (5 bases). Trimming removed 4 bases at V and 5 bases at J, with 6 bases between. This CDR3 contains 12 residues. In nucleotides, the CDR3 is TGTGCCAGCAGTTGGGGCGATCAGCCCCAGCATTTT. The encoded protein is CASSWGDQPQHF.

This clone was seen a few times. The J gene is TRBJ1-1, the V gene TRBV19, with 9 bases fitting TRBD1. Germline V lookup: CDR1 LNHDA, CDR2 SQIVND (reference sequence). The CDR3 loop spans 15 amino acids. The trim removed 1 base at V and 4 bases at J, leaving 4 bases unmatched. The CDR3 loop reads CASSIGDRVTTEAFF. The CDR3 DNA is TGTGCCAGTAGTATAGGGGACAGGGTGACCACTGAAGCTTTCTTT. Based on the CDR3 plus reference TRBV19 and TRBJ1-1, the full variable domain is DGGITQSPKYLFRKEGQNVTLSCEQNLNHDAMYWYRQDPGQGLRLIYYSQIVNDFQKGDIAEGYSVSREKKESFPLTVTSAQKNPTAFYLCASSIGDRVTTEAFFGQGTRLTVV.

This chain connects TRBV7-2 to TRBJ2-1, with 11 bases lining up with TRBD2. The germline V gene has CDR1 SGHTA and CDR2 FQGNSA. The CDR3 runs 16 residues. V dropped 1 base and J dropped 2; count of bases not matched to a gene: 1. CDR3 residues: CASSLVSGGAYNEQFF. The CDR3 region has the DNA TGTGCCAGCAGCTTAGTTAGCGGGGGGGCCTACAATGAGCAGTTCTTC.

This clone was counted only a few times. The chain uses TRBV5-5 and TRBJ1-6; possibly TRBD1 for D (5 bases). In germline, CDR1 is SGHKS, CDR2 YYEKEE (reference sequence). The CDR3 contains 14 residues. Trimming took off 2 bases at V and 8 bases at J, with 11 bases between the two ends. The CDR3 nucleotides are TGTGCCAGCAGCTTACGGAAACAGGATTCACCCCTCCACTTT. It yields the protein CASSLRKQDSPLHF.

The rearrangement links TRBV19 to TRBJ1-2, with 11 bases lining up with TRBD1. After removal of 8 bases from V and 4 bases from J, the junction contained 9 bases not matched to a gene. The CDR3 sequence is 15 residues long. Germline-derived CDR1 and CDR2 are LNHDA and SQIVND (reference sequence). The CDR3 coding sequence is TGTGCCAGTCACCGAGCTGGGACAGGGGGCTATGGCTACACCTTC. This translates into CASHRAGTGGYGYTF.

The V gene is TRBV21-1, the J gene TRBJ1-1; TRBD1 was called by the table and not checked on the DNA. TRBV21-1 is marked as a pseudogene. The length of the CDR3 is 17 residues. The CDR3 DNA sequence: TGTGCCAGCAGCAAAATCCGAAGAGACAGCCAGAACACTGAAGCTTTCTTT. Translating gives CASSKIRRDSQNTEAFF.

A single count supports this clone. The V call is TRBV19, the J call TRBJ1-5, with 9 bases that match TRBD1. This CDR3 spans 16 amino acids. Germline loops: CDR1 LNHDA, CDR2 SQIVND (reference sequence). The V gene end was trimmed by 1 base and the J gene end by 4 bases; junction bases not matched to a gene: 5. CDR3 sequence reads: CASSIGRTGANQPQHF. The CDR3 DNA reads as TGTGCCAGTAGTATAGGGAGGACAGGGGCGAATCAGCCCCAGCATTTT.

This clone was counted only a few times. The chain is built from TRBV5-6 and TRBJ2-7; 7 nucleotides align to TRBD1. V dropped 4 bases and J dropped 2; count of bases not matched to a gene: 6. The germline CDR1 and CDR2 sequences are SGHDT and YYEEEE. This CDR3 comprises 14 residues. CDR3: CASSPTGTTYEQYF. CDR3 in DNA: TGTGCCAGCAGCCCGACAGGGACAACCTACGAGCAGTACTTC. Together with reference TRBV5-6 and TRBJ2-7, the CDR3 gives the full variable domain: DAGVTQSPTHLIKTRGQQVTLRCSPKSGHDTVSWYQQALGQGPQFIFQYYEEEERQRGNFPDRFSGHQFPNYSSELNVNALLLGDSALYLCASSPTGTTYEQYFGPGTRLTVT.

V is TRBV4-1 and J is TRBJ1-5, with D unclear. The ends were cut back, 1 base at V and 7 bases at J, with 8 bases in the middle. The CDR3 totals 13 residues. Germline CDR1 MGHRA, CDR2 YSYEKL. The CDR3 nucleotides are TGCGCCAGCAGCCAAGTCCCGGGGCAGCCCCAGCATTTT. It codes for CASSQVPGQPQHF.

This chain uses TRBV7-6 with TRBJ2-5; 10 positions match TRBD1. Germline values: CDR1 SGHVS, CDR2 FNYEAQ. The CDR3 is 16 residues long. Trimming at V came to 4 bases and at J to 7 bases, leaving 12 bases not matched to a gene. As DNA, the CDR3 is TGTGCCAGCAGCTCTCTCCGGGACAGGGGAGGTGGGACCCAGTACTTC. This translates into CASSSLRDRGGGTQYF.